The rows below give T cell receptor beta chains drawn from one sample of a study of T cell responses to AZD1222 COVID-19 vaccine. Sequencing was performed with immunoSEQ multiplex PCR; in TCRdb, only in-frame clones are kept and a portion is missing. The sample carries fewer than 200,000 clones, around 94% recorded once. Specimen: peripheral blood, collected 28 days after the second dose of the MenACWY control vaccine. The receptors originated from an adult who received the MenACWY meningococcal vaccine as a control. Each CDR3 is given with its conserved first and last residue. The D gene is left open where the match is weak. Clone size is not always given. Where it is, it says once, few, many or a class for expanded clones.

clone_size	d_call	v_call	j_call	cdr3_aa	cdr3_nt
NA	NA	TRBV11-3	TRBJ1-1	CASSFAGWNTEAFF	TGTGCCAGCAGCTTTGCAGGGTGGAACACTGAAGCTTTCTTT
NA	NA	TRBV7-2	TRBJ1-5	CASSLALGSNQPQHF	TGTGCCAGCAGCTTAGCCCTAGGGAGCAATCAGCCCCAGCATTTT
once	NA	TRBV28	TRBJ1-2	CASIRSPNYGYTF	TGTGCCAGCATTAGATCCCCTAACTATGGCTACACCTTC
NA	NA	TRBV5-1	TRBJ2-5	CASRFEGEVTPQETQYF	TGCGCCAGCAGGTTTGAGGGGGAAGTTACCCCACAAGAGACCCAGTACTTC
NA	TRBD1	TRBV6-5	TRBJ2-7	CANPRGPAYEQYF	TGTGCCAACCCCAGGGGGCCGGCCTACGAGCAGTACTTC
NA	NA	TRBV19	TRBJ1-1	CASSHIQVTEAFF	TGTGCCAGTAGCCACATCCAAGTCACTGAAGCTTTCTTT
NA	NA	TRBV30	TRBJ2-2	CAWRGALAGELFF	TGTGCCTGGAGAGGGGCGCTTGCCGGGGAGCTGTTTTTT
NA	NA	TRBV6-2/TRBV6-3	TRBJ1-2	CASSLGQLYGYTF	TGTGCCAGCAGCCTAGGACAGCTCTATGGCTACACCTTC
once	TRBD2	TRBV13	TRBJ2-7	CASSLVSGSYEQYF	TGTGCCAGCAGCTTAGTTAGCGGGAGCTACGAGCAGTACTTC
NA	NA	TRBV19	TRBJ2-2	CASRRFTGELFF	TGTGCCAGTAGGCGATTCACCGGGGAGCTGTTTTTT
NA	TRBD1	TRBV5-1	TRBJ1-2	CASSSTLDRHYGYTF	TGCGCCAGCAGCTCGACCTTGGACAGGCACTATGGCTACACCTTC
NA	NA	TRBV19	TRBJ1-1	CASLTKGGYMNTEAFF	TGTGCCAGTCTCACAAAGGGCGGATATATGAACACTGAAGCTTTCTTT
few	NA	TRBV28	TRBJ2-7	CASSTRHEQYF	TGTGCCAGCAGTACTAGGCACGAGCAGTACTTC
NA	NA	TRBV6-2/TRBV6-3	TRBJ1-2	CASSDPGAYGYTF	TGTGCCAGCAGCGACCCAGGGGCCTATGGCTACACCTTC
NA	NA	TRBV11-2	TRBJ2-4	CASSLDRGAGAKNIQYF	TGTGCCAGCAGCTTAGACCGCGGGGCGGGGGCCAAAAACATTCAGTACTTC
few	NA	TRBV24-1	TRBJ1-2	CATSGPKGTGYTF	TGTGCCACCAGTGGCCCCAAGGGGACGGGCTACACCTTC
NA	NA	TRBV3-1/TRBV3-2	TRBJ2-7	CASSQDRARGFYEQYF	TGTGCCAGCAGCCAAGACAGGGCTAGAGGGTTTTACGAGCAGTACTTC
NA	NA	TRBV6-5	TRBJ1-5	CASTLEGNNQPQHF	TGTGCCAGCACCCTGGAAGGGAACAATCAGCCCCAGCATTTT
NA	NA	TRBV19	TRBJ2-7	CASSLLRDTEQYF	TGTGCCAGTAGTTTACTCCGGGACACCGAGCAGTACTTC
NA	NA	TRBV28	TRBJ1-3	CASCQAFSGNTIYF	TGTGCCAGCTGCCAGGCTTTCTCTGGAAACACCATATATTTT
NA	NA	TRBV9	TRBJ1-1	CASSVELGTEAFF	TGTGCCAGCAGCGTGGAGCTAGGCACTGAAGCTTTCTTT
NA	TRBD1	TRBV6-2/TRBV6-3	TRBJ2-1	CASSYPDDRGPYNEQFF	TGTGCCAGCAGTTACCCCGACGACAGGGGACCCTACAATGAGCAGTTCTTC
once	NA	TRBV19	TRBJ1-1	CASSQGRGGAFF	TGTGCCAGTAGCCAGGGAAGGGGGGGAGCTTTCTTT
NA	NA	TRBV7-8	TRBJ2-3	CASSLESGTDTQYF	TGTGCCAGCAGCTTAGAAAGCGGGACAGATACGCAGTATTTT
once	NA	TRBV19	TRBJ2-6	CASSIGGRISGANVLTF	TGTGCCAGTAGTATAGGGGGGAGGATCTCTGGGGCCAACGTCCTGACTTTC
NA	NA	TRBV6-2/TRBV6-3	TRBJ1-6	CASSRPGQGQNSPLHF	TGTGCCAGCAGCCGCCCCGGGCAGGGGCAAAATTCACCCCTCCACTTT
NA	NA	TRBV5-6	TRBJ1-1	CASSKIQGRDTEAFF	TGTGCCAGCAGTAAAATCCAGGGGAGGGACACTGAAGCTTTCTTT
NA	NA	TRBV12-3/TRBV12-4	TRBJ1-2	CASTPGRVGYTF	TGTGCCAGCACCCCCGGTAGGGTTGGCTACACCTTC
NA	NA	TRBV3-1/TRBV3-2	TRBJ2-6	CASSYSTSSGANVLTF	TGTGCCAGCAGCTACTCGACCTCCTCTGGGGCCAACGTCCTGACTTTC